The T cell receptor beta chain described here comes from a study of cytomegalovirus exposure and HLA in healthy donors. PCR used 60 Vbeta primers and 13 Jbeta primers. Here immunoSEQ multiplex PCR was the method, and the copy in TCRdb shows in-frame clones only, minus some. Among fewer than 110,000 clones listed, roughly 80% were seen once. The sample comprised PBMCs. This sequence originates from a man aged 50-59 years in good health and CMV-seropositive.

CDR3 loop: CASSGYRLAGEETQYF. DNA for the CDR3: TGTGCCAGCAGTGGATATCGACTAGCGGGAGAAGAGACCCAGTACTTC. The genes are TRBV2 and TRBJ2-5; the match to TRBD2 covers 12 bases. Germline-derived CDR1 and CDR2 are SNHLY and FYNNEI. The ends lost 4 bases at V and 3 bases at J; junction bases unmatched: 6. CDR3 length equals 16 residues.